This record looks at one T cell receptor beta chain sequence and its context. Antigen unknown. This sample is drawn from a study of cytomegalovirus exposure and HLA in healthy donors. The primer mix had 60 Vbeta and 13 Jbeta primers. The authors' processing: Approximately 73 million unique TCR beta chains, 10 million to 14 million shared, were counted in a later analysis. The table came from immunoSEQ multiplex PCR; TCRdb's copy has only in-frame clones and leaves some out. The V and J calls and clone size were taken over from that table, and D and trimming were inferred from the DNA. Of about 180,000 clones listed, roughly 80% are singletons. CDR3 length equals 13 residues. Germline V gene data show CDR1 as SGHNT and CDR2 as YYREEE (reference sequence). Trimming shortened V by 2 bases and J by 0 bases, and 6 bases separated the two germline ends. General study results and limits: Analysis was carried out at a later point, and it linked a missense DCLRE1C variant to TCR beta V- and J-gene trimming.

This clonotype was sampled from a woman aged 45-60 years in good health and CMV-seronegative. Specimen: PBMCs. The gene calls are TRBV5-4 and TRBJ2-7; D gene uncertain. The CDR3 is CASSFPGSYEQYF. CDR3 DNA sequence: TGTGCCAGCAGCTTCCCCGGCTCCTACGAGCAGTACTTC.